This TCR beta chain derives from a study of T cells after somatic rescue of genetic block. Per germline, CDR1 GTSNPN and CDR2 SVGIG (reference sequence). CDR3 length: 13 residues. Trimming removed 3 bases from V and 4 bases from J, with 10 bases in between. Clones were sequenced by immunoSEQ multiplex PCR, and TCRdb holds only the in-frame ones, with some missing. The repertoire has about 68,000 clones, under 95% of them found once; the top ten carry roughly 2.8%. The receptor's source is a man in his forties or fifties. Sequenced material: peripheral blood mononuclear cells (PBMCs). The chain employs TRBV30 and TRBJ1-5; D is ambiguous. This CDR3 is CAWRKGVNQPQHF. DNA of the CDR3: TGTGCCTGGAGGAAGGGAGTAAATCAGCCCCAGCATTTT.